The rows below give T cell receptor beta chains drawn from one sample of a study of low-dose radiotherapy and immunotherapy resistance in tumors. TCRdb re-analysed the reads in MiXCR, keeping a single row per CDR3 protein. The table lists about 64,000 distinct CDR3 sequences, around 27% of them singletons. This specimen consisted of PBMCs, obtained before treatment. The receptors originated from a male donor with rectosigmoid adenocarcinoma. Both conserved end residues are part of each CDR3. Each record gives: clone size, J gene, D gene, V gene, CDR3 DNA, CDR3 protein. A D gene is named only where the DNA matches it firmly. Rows may omit the clone size; those that give it use once, few, many or a size class.

>many|TRBJ2-7|TRBD1|TRBV24-1
TGTGCCACCAGTGATCCCGGGACAGGGGTACACGAGCAGTACTTC
CATSDPGTGVHEQYF
>many|TRBJ2-5|NA|TRBV28
TGTGCCAGCAGTTTCGCGGGTGTCAGTACAGAGACCCAGTACTTC
CASSFAGVSTETQYF
>NA|TRBJ2-2|NA|TRBV7-2
NA
CASSLGGSNTGELFFF
>few|TRBJ1-1|NA|TRBV30
TGTGCCTGGAGAAGTCGACGAGAAGCTTTCTTT
CAWRSRREAFF
>many|TRBJ1-1|NA|TRBV5-1
TGCGCCAGCAGCTTGGCGCCCGGAGCCATGAACACTGAAGCTTTCTTT
CASSLAPGAMNTEAFF
>many|TRBJ1-2|NA|TRBV30
TGTGCCTGGAGTGTAGAGGCACAGCGGGGCTACACCTTC
CAWSVEAQRGYTF
>many|TRBJ1-5|NA|TRBV7-9
TGTGCCAGCAGCCCAGGATCCATAGGCAATCAGCCCCAGCATTTT
CASSPGSIGNQPQHF
>many|TRBJ2-7|NA|TRBV7-9
TGTGCCAGCAGCTTAGGCTGGGGGTCCTACGAGCAGTACTTC
CASSLGWGSYEQYF
>many|TRBJ2-3|NA|TRBV10-3
TGTGCCATCAGTGACAGTCGGCGGGACCGACGCACAGATACGCAGTATTTT
CAISDSRRDRRTDTQYF
>many|TRBJ2-3|TRBD2|TRBV7-2
TGTGCCAGCAGCTTAGGTATAGCGGGGGGGGGCGCAGATACGCAGTATTTT
CASSLGIAGGGADTQYF
>NA|TRBJ2-1|NA|TRBV7-2
TGTGCCAGCAGCTCCCCAGCCCGGTCCTACAATGAGCAGTTCTTC
CASSSPARSYNEQFF
>many|TRBJ1-1|NA|TRBV7-8
TGTGCCAGCAGCTTGCTGGGGTCGGCACAGGGCACTGAAGCTTTCTTT
CASSLLGSAQGTEAFF
>many|TRBJ2-6|NA|TRBV5-1
TGCGCCAGCAGCCTGGGACGGACTACTAGCTCTGGGGCCAACGTCCTGACTTTC
CASSLGRTTSSGANVLTF
>many|TRBJ2-7|TRBD1|TRBV7-8
TGTGCCAGCAGCTTAATGCCAGGGGGAACCTACGAGCAGTACTTC
CASSLMPGGTYEQYF
>NA|TRBJ2-3|TRBD2|TRBV11-2
TGTGCCAGCAACCCGGGACTAGCGGGTTTCACAGATACGCAGTATTTT
CASNPGLAGFTDTQYF
>many|TRBJ2-3|TRBD2|TRBV2
TGTGCCAGCAGTGAAATAACCGGGACTAGCGGGATCGATAGCACAGATACGCAGTATTTT
CASSEITGTSGIDSTDTQYF
>NA|TRBJ2-1|NA|TRBV10-3
TGTGCCATCAGTGAAGCAGGGGCCCTAGGCCTTAATGAGCAGTTCTTC
CAISEAGALGLNEQFF
>NA|TRBJ2-2|NA|TRBV21-1
TGTGCCAGCAGGAAAGAGGCGGGAGGAACCGGGGAGCTGTTTTTT
CASRKEAGGTGELFF
>NA|TRBJ1-3|NA|TRBV9
TGTGCCAGCAGCGTTGCATCCTCTGGAAACACCATATATTTT
CASSVASSGNTIYF
>many|TRBJ2-1|NA|TRBV18
TGTGCCAGCTCACGCGGGGAAAGCTCCTACAATGAGCAGTTCTTC
CASSRGESSYNEQFF
>many|TRBJ2-5|NA|TRBV2
TGTGCCAGCAGTGAAGCGCTTAGAGCGGTCCAGTACTTC
CASSEALRAVQYF
>many|TRBJ2-4|NA|TRBV6-2/TRBV6-3
TGTGCCAGCAGTGATCGGGGCCCCTGGGACATTCAGTACTTC
CASSDRGPWDIQYF
>many|TRBJ2-7|NA|TRBV5-1
TGCGCCAGCAGCTCCGGACCCGCAGGGGACTCCGAGCAGTACTTC
CASSSGPAGDSEQYF
>many|TRBJ2-7|NA|TRBV7-9
TGTGCCAGCAGCCCGATACCGCGCGAGCAGTACTTC
CASSPIPREQYF
>many|TRBJ1-5|NA|TRBV29-1
TGCAGCGTTGAAAAATTCATCTCCCCGGGGAGCAATCAGCCCCAGCATTTT
CSVEKFISPGSNQPQHF
>many|TRBJ1-2|NA|TRBV6-2/TRBV6-3
TGTGCCAGCAGTTACTATGGAGTGTCTAACTATGGCTACACCTTC
CASSYYGVSNYGYTF
>many|TRBJ1-5|TRBD1|TRBV5-4
TGTGCCAGTAGCTCCGGGACAGGGAGCAATCAGCCCCAGCATTTT
CASSSGTGSNQPQHF
>few|TRBJ2-3|NA|TRBV6-2/TRBV6-3
TGTGCCAGCAGCCCTGGACGTTTTGGGAGGGATACGCAGTATTTT
CASSPGRFGRDTQYF
>NA|TRBJ2-6|NA|TRBV27
TGTGCCAGCAGTTCCCTTGGGGCCAACGTCCTGACTTTC
CASSSLGANVLTF
>NA|TRBJ1-5|NA|TRBV28
TGTGCCAGCAGTTTGATTGGGGTTAGGGGCAATCAGCCCCAGCATTTT
CASSLIGVRGNQPQHF
>many|TRBJ2-7|NA|TRBV7-2
TGTGCCAGCAGCTTGGGAACGACCTACGAGCAGTACTTC
CASSLGTTYEQYF
>NA|TRBJ2-4|NA|TRBV30
TGTGCCTGGAGTGTACAGGGCAGTTGGGTGTACTTC
CAWSVQGSWVYF
>many|TRBJ2-2|TRBD1|TRBV5-4
TGTGCCAGCAGCTCGAGGAAACAGGGGCACACCGGGGAGCTGTTTTTT
CASSSRKQGHTGELFF
>NA|TRBJ1-6|NA|TRBV28
TGTGCCAGCTATCAGCATCTCAATTCACCCCTCCACTTT
CASYQHLNSPLHF